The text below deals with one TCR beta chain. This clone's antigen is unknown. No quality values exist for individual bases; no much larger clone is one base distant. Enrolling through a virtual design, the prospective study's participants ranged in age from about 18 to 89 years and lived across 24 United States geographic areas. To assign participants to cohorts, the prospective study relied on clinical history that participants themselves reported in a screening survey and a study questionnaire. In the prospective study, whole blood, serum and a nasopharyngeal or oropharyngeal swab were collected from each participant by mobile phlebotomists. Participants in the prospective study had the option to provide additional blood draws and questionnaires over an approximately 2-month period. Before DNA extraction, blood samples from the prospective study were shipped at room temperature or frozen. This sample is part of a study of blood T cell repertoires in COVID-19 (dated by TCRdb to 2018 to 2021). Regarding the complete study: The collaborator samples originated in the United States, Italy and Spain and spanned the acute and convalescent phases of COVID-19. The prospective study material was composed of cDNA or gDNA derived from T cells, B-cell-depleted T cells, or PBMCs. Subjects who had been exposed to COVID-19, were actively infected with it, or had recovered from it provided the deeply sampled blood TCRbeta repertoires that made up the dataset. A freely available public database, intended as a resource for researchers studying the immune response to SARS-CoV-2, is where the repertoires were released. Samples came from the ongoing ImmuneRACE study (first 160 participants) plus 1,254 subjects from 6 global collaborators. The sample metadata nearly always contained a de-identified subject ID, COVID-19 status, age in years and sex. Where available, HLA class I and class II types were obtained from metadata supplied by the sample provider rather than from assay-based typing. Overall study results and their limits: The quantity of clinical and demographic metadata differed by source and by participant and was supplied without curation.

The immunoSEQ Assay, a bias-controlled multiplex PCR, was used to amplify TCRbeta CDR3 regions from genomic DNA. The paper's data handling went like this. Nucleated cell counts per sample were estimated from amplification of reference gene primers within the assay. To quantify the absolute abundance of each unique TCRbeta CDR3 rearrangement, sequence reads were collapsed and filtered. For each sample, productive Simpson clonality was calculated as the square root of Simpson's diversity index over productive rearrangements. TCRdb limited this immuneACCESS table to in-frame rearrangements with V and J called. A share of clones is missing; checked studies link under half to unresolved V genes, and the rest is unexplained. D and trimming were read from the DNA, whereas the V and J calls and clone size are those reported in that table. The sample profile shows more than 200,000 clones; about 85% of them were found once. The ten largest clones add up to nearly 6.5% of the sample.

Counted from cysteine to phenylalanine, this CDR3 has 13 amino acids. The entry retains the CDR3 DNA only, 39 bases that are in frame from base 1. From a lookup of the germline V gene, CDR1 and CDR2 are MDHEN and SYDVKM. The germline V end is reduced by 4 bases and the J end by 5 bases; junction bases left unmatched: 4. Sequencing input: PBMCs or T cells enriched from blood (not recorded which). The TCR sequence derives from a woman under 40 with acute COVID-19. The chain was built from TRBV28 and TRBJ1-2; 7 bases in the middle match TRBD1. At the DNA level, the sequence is TGTGCCAGCAGTTCCGGGGGACAGTATGGCTACACCTTC. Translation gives CASSSGGQYGYTF.